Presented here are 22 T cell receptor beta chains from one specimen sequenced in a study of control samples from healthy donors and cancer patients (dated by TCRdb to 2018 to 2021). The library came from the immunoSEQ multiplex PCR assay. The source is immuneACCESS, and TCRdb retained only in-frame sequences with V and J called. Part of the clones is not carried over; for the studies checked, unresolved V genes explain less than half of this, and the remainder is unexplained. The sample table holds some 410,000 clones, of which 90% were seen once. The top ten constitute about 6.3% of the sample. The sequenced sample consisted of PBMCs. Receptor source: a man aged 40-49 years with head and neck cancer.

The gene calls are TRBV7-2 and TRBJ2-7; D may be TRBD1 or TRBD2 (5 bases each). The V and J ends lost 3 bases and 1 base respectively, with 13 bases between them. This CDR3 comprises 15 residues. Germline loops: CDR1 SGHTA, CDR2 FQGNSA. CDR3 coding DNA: TGTGCCAGCAGCTTTCCCTGGGACGGTTCCTACGAGCAGTACTTC. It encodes CASSFPWDGSYEQYF.

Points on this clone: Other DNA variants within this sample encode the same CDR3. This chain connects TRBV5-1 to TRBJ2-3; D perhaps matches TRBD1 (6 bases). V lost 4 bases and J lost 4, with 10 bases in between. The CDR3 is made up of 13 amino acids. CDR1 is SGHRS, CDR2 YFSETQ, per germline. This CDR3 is CASSLQGSDTQYF. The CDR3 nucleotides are TGCGCCAGCAGCCTACAGGGCTCAGATACGCAGTATTTT.

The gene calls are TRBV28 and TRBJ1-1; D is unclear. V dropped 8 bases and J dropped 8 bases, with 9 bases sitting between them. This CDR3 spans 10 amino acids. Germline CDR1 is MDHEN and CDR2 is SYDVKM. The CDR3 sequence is CASRLSEAFF. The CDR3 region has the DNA TGTGCCAGCCGCCTGTCAGAAGCTTTCTTT.

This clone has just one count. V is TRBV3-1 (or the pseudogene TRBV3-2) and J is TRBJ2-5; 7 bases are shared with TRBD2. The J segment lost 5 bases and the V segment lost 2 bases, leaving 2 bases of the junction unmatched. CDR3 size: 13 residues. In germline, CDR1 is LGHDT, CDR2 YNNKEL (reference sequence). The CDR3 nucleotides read TGTGCCAGCAGCCAACGGGGAGGGGAGACCCAGTACTTC. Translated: CASSQRGGETQYF.

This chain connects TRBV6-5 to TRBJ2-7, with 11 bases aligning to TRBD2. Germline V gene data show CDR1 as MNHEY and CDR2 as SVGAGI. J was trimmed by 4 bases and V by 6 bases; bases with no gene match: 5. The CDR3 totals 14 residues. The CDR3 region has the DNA TGTGCCAGCAGGGGCGGGACTAGCGGATACGAGCAGTACTTC. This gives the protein CASRGGTSGYEQYF.

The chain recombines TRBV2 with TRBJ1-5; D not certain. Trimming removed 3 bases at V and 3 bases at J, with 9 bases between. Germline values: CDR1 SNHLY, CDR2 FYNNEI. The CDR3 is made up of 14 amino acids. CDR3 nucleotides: TGTGCCAGCAGTGATACGAACACCAATCAGCCCCAGCATTTT. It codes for CASSDTNTNQPQHF.

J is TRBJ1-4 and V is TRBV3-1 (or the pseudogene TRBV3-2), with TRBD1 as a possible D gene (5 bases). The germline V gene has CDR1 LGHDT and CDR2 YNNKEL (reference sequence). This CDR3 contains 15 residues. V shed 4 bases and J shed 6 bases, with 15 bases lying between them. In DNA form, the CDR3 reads TGTGCCAGCAGCCGGCACCGGGACGGGGATGAAAAACTGTTTTTT. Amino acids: CASSRHRDGDEKLFF.

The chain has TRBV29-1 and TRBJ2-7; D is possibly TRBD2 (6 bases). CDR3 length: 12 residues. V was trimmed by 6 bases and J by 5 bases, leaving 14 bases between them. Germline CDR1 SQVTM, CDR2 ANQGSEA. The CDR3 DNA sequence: TGCAGCGTCCAGACTAGTATCGACGAGCAGTACTTC. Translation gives CSVQTSIDEQYF.

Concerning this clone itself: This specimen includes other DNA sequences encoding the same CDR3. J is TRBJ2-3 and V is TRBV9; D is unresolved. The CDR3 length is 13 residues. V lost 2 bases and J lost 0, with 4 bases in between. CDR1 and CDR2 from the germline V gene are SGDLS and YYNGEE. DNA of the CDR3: TGTGCCAGCAGCGTCCCTAGCACAGATACGCAGTATTTT. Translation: CASSVPSTDTQYF.

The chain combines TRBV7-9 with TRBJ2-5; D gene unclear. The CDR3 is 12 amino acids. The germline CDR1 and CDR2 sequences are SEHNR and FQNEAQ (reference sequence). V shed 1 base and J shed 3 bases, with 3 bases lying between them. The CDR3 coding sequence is TGTGCCAGCAGCTTAGTTGAAGAGACCCAGTACTTC. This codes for CASSLVEETQYF.

The CDR3 nucleotides are TGTGCCAGCAGTTACGCGGACGGCGGCTACACCTTC. Translation gives CASSYADGGYTF. V usage is TRBV6-5 and J usage is TRBJ1-2; D remains ambiguous. The V gene lost 2 bases and the J gene lost 8 bases, with 9 bases spanning the gap. This CDR3 is built from 12 residues. Germline V gene data show CDR1 as MNHEY and CDR2 as SVGAGI.

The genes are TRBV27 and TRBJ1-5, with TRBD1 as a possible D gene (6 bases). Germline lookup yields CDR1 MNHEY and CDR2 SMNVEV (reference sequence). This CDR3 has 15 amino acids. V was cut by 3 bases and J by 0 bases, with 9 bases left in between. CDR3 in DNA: TGTGCCAGCAGTTTGCAGGGGTATAGCAATCAGCCCCAGCATTTT. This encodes CASSLQGYSNQPQHF.

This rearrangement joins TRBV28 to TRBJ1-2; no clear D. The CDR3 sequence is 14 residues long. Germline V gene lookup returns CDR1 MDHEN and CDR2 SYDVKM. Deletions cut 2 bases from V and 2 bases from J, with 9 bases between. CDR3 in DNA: TGTGCCAGCAGTTTAAGGCAAGGCAACTATGGCTACACCTTC. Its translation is CASSLRQGNYGYTF.

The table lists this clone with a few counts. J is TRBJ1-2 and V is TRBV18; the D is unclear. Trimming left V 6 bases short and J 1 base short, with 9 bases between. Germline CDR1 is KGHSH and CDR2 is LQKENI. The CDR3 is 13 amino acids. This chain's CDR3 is CASSSDLNYGYTF. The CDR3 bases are TGTGCCAGCTCCTCTGACCTTAACTATGGCTACACCTTC.

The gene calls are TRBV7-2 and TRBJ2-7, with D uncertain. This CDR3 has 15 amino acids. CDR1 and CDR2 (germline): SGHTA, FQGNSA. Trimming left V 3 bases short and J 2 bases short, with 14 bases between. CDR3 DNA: TGTGCCAGCAGCTTTCGTCCGGCGGCCACCTACGAGCAGTACTTC. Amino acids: CASSFRPAATYEQYF.

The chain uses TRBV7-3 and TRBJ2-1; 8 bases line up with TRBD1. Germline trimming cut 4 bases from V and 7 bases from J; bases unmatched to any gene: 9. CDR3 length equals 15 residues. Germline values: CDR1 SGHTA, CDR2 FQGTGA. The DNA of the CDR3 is TGTGCCAGCAGCTCAGACAGGGGAGTGCGGAATGAGCAGTTCTTC. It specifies CASSSDRGVRNEQFF.

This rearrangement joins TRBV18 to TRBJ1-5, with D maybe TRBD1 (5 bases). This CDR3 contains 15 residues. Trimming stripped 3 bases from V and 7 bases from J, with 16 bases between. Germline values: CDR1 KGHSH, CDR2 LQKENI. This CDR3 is CASSPGAPISQPQHF. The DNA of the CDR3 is TGTGCCAGCTCACCCGGGGCACCCATAAGCCAGCCCCAGCATTTT.

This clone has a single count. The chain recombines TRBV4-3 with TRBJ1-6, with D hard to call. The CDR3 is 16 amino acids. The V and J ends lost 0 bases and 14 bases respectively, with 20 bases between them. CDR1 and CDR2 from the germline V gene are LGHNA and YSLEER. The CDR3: CASSQDSTALGGTLHF. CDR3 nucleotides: TGCGCCAGCAGCCAAGATAGCACGGCTCTAGGAGGAACCCTCCACTTT.

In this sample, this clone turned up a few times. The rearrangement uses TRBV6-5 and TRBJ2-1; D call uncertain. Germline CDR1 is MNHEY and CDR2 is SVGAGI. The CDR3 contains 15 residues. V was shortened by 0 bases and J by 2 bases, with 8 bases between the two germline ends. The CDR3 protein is CASSYSAPTYNEQFF. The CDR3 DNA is TGTGCCAGCAGTTACTCCGCCCCTACCTACAATGAGCAGTTCTTC.

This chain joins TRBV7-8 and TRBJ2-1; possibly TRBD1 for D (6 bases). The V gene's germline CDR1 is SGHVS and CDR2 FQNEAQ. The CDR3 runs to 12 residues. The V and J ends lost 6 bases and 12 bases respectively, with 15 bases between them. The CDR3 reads CASSPIQGLQFF. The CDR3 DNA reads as TGTGCCAGCAGTCCTATACAGGGTTTGCAGTTCTTC.

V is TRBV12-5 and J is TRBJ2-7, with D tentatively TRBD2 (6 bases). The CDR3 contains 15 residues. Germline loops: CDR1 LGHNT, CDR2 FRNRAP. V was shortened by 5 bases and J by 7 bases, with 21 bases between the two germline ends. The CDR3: CASGPPIGGPEEQYF. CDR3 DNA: TGTGCTAGTGGTCCCCCGATCGGAGGGCCGGAAGAGCAGTACTTC.

The CDR3 here is CASSEDRSSYEQYF. Written as DNA, the CDR3 is TGTGCCAGCAGCGAAGACCGAAGCTCCTACGAGCAGTACTTC. The chain carries TRBV5-4 and TRBJ2-7; no firm D call. Germline CDR1 reads SGHNT; CDR2 reads YYREEE (reference sequence). The CDR3 contains 14 residues. V was pared by 4 bases and J by 0 bases, with 11 bases between.